This TCR beta chain derives from a study of blood T cell repertoires in COVID-19. Turning to the study itself: The study drew acute and convalescent COVID-19 samples from the United States, Italy and Spain. Sources were T cells, B-cell-depleted T cells, or PBMCs; the material itself was cDNA or gDNA.

Data came from immunoSEQ multiplex PCR; TCRdb stores just in-frame clones and leaves some out. Counted here are 50,000 or so clones, roughly 89% occurring once; the ten biggest clones make up 6% to 6.5%. The CDR3 is 21 amino acids. V shed 0 bases, J shed 0 bases, and the junction held 11 bases outside the gene matches. Germline V gives CDR1 SGHNT, CDR2 YENEEA. The sample was peripheral blood. This sequence was found in a man between 70 and 80 years old with active COVID-19. This chain joins TRBV11-3 and TRBJ2-6, with 10 bases aligning to TRBD1. The CDR3 reads CASSLEPGTGELYSGANVLTF. CDR3 coding DNA: TGTGCCAGCAGCTTAGAGCCCGGGACAGGGGAACTCTACTCTGGGGCCAACGTCCTGACTTTC.